The clone carrying this T cell receptor beta chain turned up a few times. Its antigen is undetermined. These data originate in a study of regulatory T cells in long-lasting Graves disease. Study-level points and caveats: Those with persistent disease had in common more public clonotypes (2,741) than new patients (approximately 920).

Germline values: CDR1 LGHNA, CDR2 YNFKEQ. The CDR3 covers 14 residues. Trimming cost V 2 bases and J 4 bases, with 12 bases left between them. The time point: persistent/refractory GD, antithyroid drugs over 5 years with positive TRAb. The TCR library was prepared using RNA isolated from PBMCs. The patients were drawn from one endocrinology department in Xi'an, China. TCR beta libraries were built with iRepertoire HTBI primers and Arm-PCR of CDR3 regions. TCRdb re-called the multiplex PCR reads with MiXCR, one entry per CDR3 protein. The sample lists hundreds of thousands of distinct CDR3 sequences, around 20% occurring once.

The receptor was isolated from a female donor with Graves disease. The sample here was peripheral blood mononuclear cells (PBMCs), taken when the disease was refractory, from a patient treated with antithyroid drugs. The V and J genes are TRBV4-2 and TRBJ2-7, with a weak D call TRBD2 (5 bases). The CDR3 spells CASSQRLTGYEQYF. The CDR3 DNA follows: TGTGCCAGCAGCCAACGCCTGACGGGGTACGAGCAGTACTTC.